This entry describes one TCR beta chain. It may be a read error: a sequence one base away is much more abundant. This sample is drawn from a study of T cells in Graves' hyperthyroidism and ophthalmopathy. This CDR3 comprises 13 residues. V was trimmed by 8 bases and J by 4 bases, leaving 15 bases between them. CDR1 is SNHLY, CDR2 FYNNEI, per germline. TCR beta CDR3 regions were amplified from RNA transcripts. In the first-round RT-PCR of the TCR CDR3, the HTBI primer set was used. MiXCR was run by TCRdb on the multiplex PCR reads, yielding one entry per CDR3 protein. Of hundreds of thousands of distinct CDR3 sequences in the sample, around 14% were seen once. The study excluded patients with uncontrolled infection, other autoimmune disease, pregnancy or lactation.

The gene calls are TRBV2 and TRBJ2-7; tentative D call: TRBD1 (5 bases). The specimen was blood. The sequence came from a woman in her 30s with Graves' hyperthyroidism that later progressed to Graves' ophthalmopathy. Here the CDR3 DNA reads TGTGCCAGCGGGCGAAGCAGGGCTTACGAGCAGTACTTC. It yields the protein CASGRSRAYEQYF.